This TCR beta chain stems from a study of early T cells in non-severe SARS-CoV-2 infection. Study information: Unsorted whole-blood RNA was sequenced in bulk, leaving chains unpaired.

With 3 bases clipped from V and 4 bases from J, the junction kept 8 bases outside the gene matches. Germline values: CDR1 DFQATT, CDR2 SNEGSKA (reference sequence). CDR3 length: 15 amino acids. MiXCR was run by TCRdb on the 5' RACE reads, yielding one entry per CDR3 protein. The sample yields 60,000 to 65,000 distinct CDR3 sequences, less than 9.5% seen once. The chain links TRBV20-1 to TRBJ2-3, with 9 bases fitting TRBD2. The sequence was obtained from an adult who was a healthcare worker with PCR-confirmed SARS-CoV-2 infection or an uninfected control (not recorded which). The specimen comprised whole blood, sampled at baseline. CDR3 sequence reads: CSASSAREGSDTQYF. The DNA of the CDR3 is TGCAGTGCTAGCAGCGCGCGGGAGGGGTCAGATACGCAGTATTTT.